Described below is a single TCR beta chain sequence and its context. Its antigen is currently unknown. Time point in this sample: baseline, week 1 (first vaccination visit). Treatment: pre-vaccination baseline after standard-of-care therapy. The length of the CDR3 is 16 residues. With 1 base removed from V and 5 bases from J, the gap between germline ends came to 17 bases. Germline V gene data show CDR1 as LNHNV and CDR2 as YYDKDF (reference sequence). The sample originates from a study of a mutant IDH1 vaccine in newly diagnosed glioma. Study conclusions and caveats: Of all patients, about 94% showed vaccine-induced immune responses.

Clones were read by immunoSEQ multiplex PCR, and TCRdb kept only the in-frame ones, dropping some. The sample shows tens of thousands of clones, approximately 80% of them seen only once. The origin of this receptor is a middle-aged man with glioma. Some clones in this sample may be carry-over from other donors' samples. The chain employs TRBV15 and TRBJ2-5; weak D call: TRBD2 (5 bases). This specimen was PBMCs, taken from a glioma patient treated with radiotherapy, temozolomide or both. CDR3 residues: CATSRVPSLGLETQYF. The DNA of the CDR3 is TGTGCCACCAGCAGAGTCCCTAGCCTAGGTCTGGAGACCCAGTACTTC.